This TCR beta chain is from a study of blood T cells in healthy people across ages. Primers used in a second PCR of about 6 to 11 cycles were a sample-barcoded 5' primer and a J-beta primer mix. TCRdb reanalysed the 5' RACE reads using MiXCR and keeps one entry per CDR3 protein. The sample contains under 950,000 distinct CDR3 sequences, about 20% of which appear only once. This CDR3 region has 14 residues. V lost 3 bases, J lost 7 bases, and 4 bases stayed unmatched. CDR1 is DFQATT and CDR2 is SNEGSKA in the germline V gene (reference sequence). The individuals who served as donors were healthy Caucasians living in Russia, aged roughly 6 to 95. This clonotype was observed a few times.

V usage is TRBV20-1 and J usage is TRBJ2-1, with 12 bases lining up with TRBD2. The receptor's source is a man between 65 and 85 years old in good health. Source material: blood. CDR3 sequence reads: CSARLAGGPNEQFF. The CDR3 region has the DNA TGCAGTGCTAGGCTAGCGGGGGGGCCGAATGAGCAGTTCTTC.